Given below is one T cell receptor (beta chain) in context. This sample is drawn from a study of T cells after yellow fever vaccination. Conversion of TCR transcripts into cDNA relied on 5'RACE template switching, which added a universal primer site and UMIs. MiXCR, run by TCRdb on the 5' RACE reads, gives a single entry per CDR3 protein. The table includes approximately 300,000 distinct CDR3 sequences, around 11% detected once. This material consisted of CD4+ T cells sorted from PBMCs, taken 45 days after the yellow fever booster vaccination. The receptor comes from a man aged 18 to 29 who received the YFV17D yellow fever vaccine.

The CDR3 here is CASSQDLYLGAGTDTQYF. DNA for the CDR3: TGCGCCAGCAGCCAAGATCTTTATTTGGGGGCAGGGACAGATACGCAGTATTTT. V is TRBV4-3 and J is TRBJ2-3; TRBD1 might be the D (6 bases). CDR1 and CDR2 (germline): LGHNA, YSLEER. The CDR3 spans 18 residues. Trimming removed 0 bases at V and 3 bases at J, with 19 bases between.